This T cell receptor (beta chain) appears in the sequencing data of a study of cytomegalovirus exposure and HLA in healthy donors. Broader study findings: TCR beta V segments were, for the most part, productive about 87% or about 30% of the time in an earlier analysis.

Germline values: CDR1 SGHNT, CDR2 YYREEE (reference sequence). V lost 4 bases and J lost 6, with 13 bases in between. CDR3 length equals 13 residues. The PCR made use of 60 Vbeta and 13 Jbeta primers. TCRdb's table, derived via immunoSEQ multiplex PCR, lists solely in-frame clones and lacks some. The sample records 160,000 or so clones, 70% to 85% being singletons. To note about this clone: No antigen is known for it.

The source material was PBMCs. This clonotype was sampled from a woman aged 40 to 55 in good health and CMV-seronegative. The chain joins TRBV5-4 to TRBJ1-1, with a possible D match to TRBD1 (6 bases). The CDR3 sequence: CASSPRDNAEAFF. The CDR3 DNA is TGTGCCAGCAGCCCCCGGGACAATGCTGAAGCTTTCTTT. The complete variable domain, with remaining parts taken from reference TRBV5-4 and TRBJ1-1, reads ETGVTQSPTHLIKTRGQQVTLRCSSQSGHNTVSWYQQALGQGPQFIFQYYREEENGRGNFPPRFSGLQFPNYSSELNVNALELDDSALYLCASSPRDNAEAFFGQGTRLTVV.